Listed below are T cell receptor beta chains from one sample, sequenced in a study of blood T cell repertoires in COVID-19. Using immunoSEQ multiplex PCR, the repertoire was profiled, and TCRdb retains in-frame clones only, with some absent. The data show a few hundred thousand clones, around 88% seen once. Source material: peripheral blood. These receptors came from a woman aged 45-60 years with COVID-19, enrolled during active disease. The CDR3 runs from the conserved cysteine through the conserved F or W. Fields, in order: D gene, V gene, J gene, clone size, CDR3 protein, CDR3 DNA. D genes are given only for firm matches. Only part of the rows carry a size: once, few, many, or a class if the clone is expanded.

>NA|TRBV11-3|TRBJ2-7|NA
CASSLGAREQYF
TGTGCCAGCAGCTTAGGAGCTCGCGAGCAGTACTTC
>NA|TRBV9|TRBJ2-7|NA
CASSHGQGGSEQYF
TGTGCCAGCAGCCACGGACAGGGAGGGTCCGAGCAGTACTTC
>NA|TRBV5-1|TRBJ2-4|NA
CASSPEVGQQNIQYF
TGCGCCAGCAGCCCGGAGGTCGGGCAGCAAAACATTCAGTACTTC
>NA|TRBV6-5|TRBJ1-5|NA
CASSSSGPNQPQHF
TGTGCCAGCAGTTCTTCAGGGCCCAATCAGCCCCAGCATTTT
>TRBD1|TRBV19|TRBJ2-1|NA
CASSTSHGQGWSFEQFF
TGTGCCAGTAGTACATCCCACGGACAGGGATGGTCCTTTGAGCAGTTCTTC
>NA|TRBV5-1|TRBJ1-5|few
CATFPPGVCNQPQHF
TGCGCCACCTTCCCACCCGGGGTTTGCAATCAGCCCCAGCATTTT
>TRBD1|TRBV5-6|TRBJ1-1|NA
CASSPRTGIREAFF
TGTGCCAGCAGCCCCAGGACAGGAATCCGAGAAGCTTTCTTT
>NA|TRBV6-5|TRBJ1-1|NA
CASRAVNTEAFF
TGTGCCTCCAGGGCGGTGAACACTGAAGCTTTCTTT
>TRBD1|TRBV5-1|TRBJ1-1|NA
CASSLGQGRTEAFF
TGCGCCAGCAGCTTGGGACAGGGTAGGACTGAAGCTTTCTTT
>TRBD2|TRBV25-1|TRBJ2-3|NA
CASSEYETSGSTDTQYF
TGTGCCAGCAGTGAATACGAGACTAGCGGGTCCACAGATACGCAGTATTTT
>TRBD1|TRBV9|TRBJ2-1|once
CASSGQGSYNEQFF
TGTGCCAGCAGCGGACAGGGATCCTACAATGAGCAGTTCTTC
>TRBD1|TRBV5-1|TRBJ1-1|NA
CASSGRGSSEAFF
TGCGCCAGCAGCGGCAGGGGGAGCTCTGAAGCTTTCTTT
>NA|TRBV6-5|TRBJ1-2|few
CASSYGGAGGYTF
TGTGCCAGCAGTTACGGAGGGGCAGGGGGCTACACCTTC
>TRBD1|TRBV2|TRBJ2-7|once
CASRQDRAGEQYF
TGTGCCAGCAGACAGGACAGGGCTGGCGAGCAGTACTTC
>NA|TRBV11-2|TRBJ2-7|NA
CASSYRLRQGNAEQYF
TGTGCCAGCAGCTATCGGCTTCGGCAGGGGAACGCCGAGCAGTACTTC
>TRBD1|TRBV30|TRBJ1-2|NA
CAWRRDRDYYGYTF
TGTGCCTGGAGAAGGGACAGAGACTACTATGGCTACACCTTC